This record looks at one T cell receptor (beta chain) sequence and its context. These data belong to a study of CD8+ T cells in alopecia areata. Background on the study: The drug, oral tofacitinib, was given to treated patients at 5 to 10 mg twice daily.

Indicated treatment: oral pan-JAK inhibitor, 5-10 mg twice daily. Reverse transcribed after extraction, RNA yielded cDNA as the sequencing template. Here immunoSEQ multiplex PCR was the method, and the copy in TCRdb shows in-frame clones only, minus some. The sample lists around 150,000 clones; under 70% were seen once. The material was CD4+ T cells sorted from blood, obtained at week 4, from a patient treated with tofacitinib. This TCR was sampled from a human donor with alopecia areata.

The CDR3 here is CASSPYIPLSGKSSYNSPLHF. The CDR3 DNA reads TGTGCCAGCAGTCCATATATCCCTCTATCAGGGAAGAGCTCCTATAATTCACCCCTCCACTTT. This chain connects TRBV27 to TRBJ1-6; D is perhaps TRBD1 (5 bases). The CDR3 extends over 21 amino acids. Looked up from germline, CDR1 is MNHEY and CDR2 is SMNVEV (reference sequence). Trimming left V 5 bases short and J 0 bases short, with 26 bases between.